The TCR beta chain under discussion was sequenced for a study of blood T cell repertoires in COVID-19. The CDR3 loop spans 17 amino acids. The V and J ends lost 3 bases and 0 bases, in that order; junction bases with no gene match: 8. Germline CDR1 reads SGHRS; CDR2 reads YFSETQ. This clone was counted a few times. A Seattle source enrolled patients during active infection and followed them longitudinally. Source study methods: Researchers report that nucleated cell counts were estimated from reference gene primer amplification. The table came from immunoSEQ multiplex PCR; TCRdb's copy has only in-frame clones and leaves some out. The DNA was the basis for D and trimming; V, J and clone size are from that table. The table lists roughly 200,000 clones, approximately 88% of them singletons, with 6.5% to 7.5% in the top ten.

The rearrangement links TRBV5-1 to TRBJ1-5; 8 nucleotides agree with TRBD1. Sample: peripheral blood. The sequence was obtained from a woman in her thirties or forties with COVID-19, enrolled during active disease. The CDR3 sequence: CASSSGQGGGSNQPQHF. DNA of the CDR3: TGCGCCAGCAGCTCCGGACAGGGAGGAGGTAGCAATCAGCCCCAGCATTTT. Full variable domain (rest looked up from reference TRBV5-1 and TRBJ1-5): KAGVTQTPRYLIKTRGQQVTLSCSPISGHRSVSWYQQTPGQGLQFLFEYFSETQRNKGNFPGRFSGRQFSNSRSEMNVSTLELGDSALYLCASSSGQGGGSNQPQHFGDGTRLSIL.